Included here is one TCR beta chain sequence, with context. The sample belongs to a study of cytomegalovirus exposure and HLA in healthy donors. About the research overall: Researchers found that under 90% of 300 to 450 genotyped donors fell within the Caucasian-associated ancestry cluster.

A multiplex PCR was run with 60 Vbeta primers and 13 Jbeta primers. Authors' methods: Among the unique TCR beta chains that a later analysis counted, around 82 million in all, about 11 million were shared. Assay: immunoSEQ multiplex PCR; the TCRdb copy retains only in-frame clones and omits some. The V and J calls and clone size come from that table; D and trimming were worked out from the DNA. The table records 55,000 to 75,000 clones, about 81% of them present only once. The CDR3 totals 18 residues. V was clipped by 2 bases and J by 0 bases, with 18 bases between them. Germline V gene data show CDR1 as LGHNA and CDR2 as YSLEER.

The receptor's source is a man aged 30-40 years in good health and CMV-seropositive. The chain carries TRBV4-3 and TRBJ2-3, with D possibly matching TRBD2 (7 bases). The sequencing input was PBMCs. This CDR3 is CASSQPGRGGASTDTQYF. CDR3 nucleotides: TGCGCCAGCAGCCAACCGGGTAGGGGGGGGGCGAGCACAGATACGCAGTATTTT.